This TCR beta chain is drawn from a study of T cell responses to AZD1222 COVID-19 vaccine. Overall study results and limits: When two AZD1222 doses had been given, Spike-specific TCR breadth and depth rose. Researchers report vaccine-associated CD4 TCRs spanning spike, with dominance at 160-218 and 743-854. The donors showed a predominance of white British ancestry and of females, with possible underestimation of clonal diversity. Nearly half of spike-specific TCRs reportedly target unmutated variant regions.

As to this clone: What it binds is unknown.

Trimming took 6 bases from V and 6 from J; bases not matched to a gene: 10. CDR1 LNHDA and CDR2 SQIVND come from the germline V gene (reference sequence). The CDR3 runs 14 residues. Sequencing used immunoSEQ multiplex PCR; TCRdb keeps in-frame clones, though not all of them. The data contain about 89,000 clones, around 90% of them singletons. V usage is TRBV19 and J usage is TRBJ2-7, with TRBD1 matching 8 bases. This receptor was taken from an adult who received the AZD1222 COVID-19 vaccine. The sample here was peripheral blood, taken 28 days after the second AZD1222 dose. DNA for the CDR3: TGTGCCAGTAGCCTCAGGGGGCGCTTTCCCGAGCAGTACTTC. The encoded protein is CASSLRGRFPEQYF.